Shown below are 13 T cell receptor beta chains from a single sample sequenced in a study of blood T cell repertoires in COVID-19. The protocol was immunoSEQ multiplex PCR, while the TCRdb copy is restricted to in-frame clones and leaves out a portion. The sample yields about 260,000 clones, 86% seen once. Sample: PBMCs or T cells enriched from blood (not recorded which). Every receptor here comes from a woman aged 50 to 65 who had recovered from COVID-19.

The rearrangement links TRBV28 to TRBJ2-7; D may be TRBD1 (5 bases). Per the germline V gene, CDR1 is MDHEN and CDR2 is SYDVKM. V shed 2 bases and J shed 4 bases, with 9 bases lying between them. The CDR3 is 13 amino acids. The CDR3, as DNA: TGTGCCAGCAGTTTAAGACAGTTTTACGAGCAGTACTTC. Encoded protein: CASSLRQFYEQYF.

The V gene is TRBV4-3, the J gene TRBJ2-3, with TRBD1 matching over 9 bases. CDR3 length equals 16 residues. CDR1 is LGHNA, CDR2 YSLEER, per germline. V was clipped by 3 bases and J by 4 bases; unmatched bases: 8. The CDR3 coding sequence is TGCGCCAGCAGCCAGGCGGGGGACAGGGAGGCAGATACGCAGTATTTT. Translation: CASSQAGDREADTQYF.

The chain employs TRBV11-3 and TRBJ1-2; D is unclear. CDR1 and CDR2 (germline): SGHNT, YENEEA. V lost 9 bases and J lost 1, with 12 bases in between. CDR3 length equals 13 residues. The CDR3 nucleotides read TGTGCCAGGGCCCGACGGAGTAACTATGGCTACACCTTC. Translated, it gives CARARRSNYGYTF.

The V call is TRBV7-2, the J call TRBJ2-4, with D perhaps matching TRBD2 (6 bases). Germline CDR1 SGHTA, CDR2 FQGNSA. There are 14 residues in the CDR3. V lost 1 base and J 13 bases, leaving 17 bases between the germline ends. CDR3 coding DNA: TGTGCCAGCAGCTTAGTTTTGTTTGGGGGACTGCAGTACTTC. This sequence encodes CASSLVLFGGLQYF.

This chain uses TRBV19 with TRBJ1-1; 8 bases are a match to TRBD1. The germline gives CDR1 LNHDA, CDR2 SQIVND (reference sequence). This CDR3 contains 15 residues. V was clipped by 5 bases and J by 1 base; unmatched bases: 6. Here the CDR3 reads CASSFTGTGNTEAFF. The CDR3 DNA follows: TGTGCCAGTAGTTTCACCGGGACAGGGAACACTGAAGCTTTCTTT.

The sample holds one count of this clone. V usage is TRBV11-2 and J usage is TRBJ1-2; 11 bases map to TRBD1. Germline-derived CDR1 and CDR2 are SGHAT and FQNNGV. The CDR3 is 16 amino acids. Unmatched junction bases numbered 11, after V lost 5 bases and J lost 6 bases. The CDR3 region is CASSPTWPGQGDGYTF. For the CDR3, the DNA is TGTGCCAGCAGCCCAACATGGCCGGGACAGGGGGATGGCTACACCTTC.

This sequence joins TRBV28 and TRBJ1-4; 7 bases match TRBD1. The CDR3 contains 15 residues. Per germline, CDR1 MDHEN and CDR2 SYDVKM. Trimming took 6 bases from V and 1 from J; bases not matched to a gene: 5. Written as DNA, the CDR3 is TGTGCCAGCAGGACAGGGATTCTAACTAATGAAAAACTGTTTTTT. This codes for CASRTGILTNEKLFF.

This clone has more than one count but fewer than ten. The rearrangement links TRBV9 to TRBJ1-1, with 10 bases matching TRBD1. Germline V gives CDR1 SGDLS, CDR2 YYNGEE. This CDR3 has 15 residues. Trimming removed 3 bases from V and 5 bases from J; junction bases left unmatched: 7. CDR3 DNA sequence: TGTGCCAGCAGCGCGACCGGGACAGGGGATACTGAAGCTTTCTTT. It encodes CASSATGTGDTEAFF.

The rearrangement joins TRBV7-2 to TRBJ2-2, with 11 bases aligning to TRBD2. Germline CDR1 is SGHTA and CDR2 is FQGNSA. CDR3 length equals 16 residues. V lost 4 bases, J lost 3 bases, and 4 bases stayed unmatched. Written as DNA, the CDR3 is TGTGCCAGCAGCTCACTAGCGGGAGCCTACACCGGGGAGCTGTTTTTT. Translating it yields CASSSLAGAYTGELFF.

The V and J genes are TRBV4-3 and TRBJ2-5; TRBD2 aligns across 8 bases. The V and J ends lost 2 bases and 4 bases, in that order; junction bases with no gene match: 3. CDR3 length: 14 amino acids. The germline CDR1 and CDR2 sequences are LGHNA and YSLEER. The CDR3 bases are TGCGCCAGCAGCCAAACGGGAGGGCCAGAGACCCAGTACTTC. It encodes CASSQTGGPETQYF.

This chain connects TRBV19 to TRBJ2-5, with 9 bases aligning to TRBD2. Trimming removed 7 bases from V and 5 bases from J; junction bases left unmatched: 11. Germline CDR1 LNHDA, CDR2 SQIVND (reference sequence). The CDR3 covers 15 residues. The CDR3 coding sequence is TGTGCCAGTACCCCGACTAGCGGACCCCGGGAGACCCAGTACTTC. This encodes CASTPTSGPRETQYF. The full variable domain, with the rest looked up from reference TRBV19 and TRBJ2-5, is DGGITQSPKYLFRKEGQNVTLSCEQNLNHDAMYWYRQDPGQGLRLIYYSQIVNDFQKGDIAEGYSVSREKKESFPLTVTSAQKNPTAFYLCASTPTSGPRETQYFGPGTRLLVL.

CDR3 sequence: CATQGSGGPGTQYF. DNA for the CDR3: TGTGCCACACAGGGTAGCGGGGGCCCAGGGACCCAGTACTTC. V is TRBV7-2 and J is TRBJ2-5, with TRBD2 matching 9 bases. Germline assignment: CDR1 SGHTA and CDR2 FQGNSA. V dropped 10 bases and J dropped 7; count of bases not matched to a gene: 13. The CDR3 extends over 14 amino acids.

V is TRBV10-3 and J is TRBJ2-5; D remains ambiguous. The ends were cut back, 1 base at V and 5 bases at J, with 5 bases in the middle. Germline V gene lookup returns CDR1 ENHRY and CDR2 SYGVKD. The CDR3 runs 12 residues. DNA of the CDR3: TGTGCCATCAGTGAGTTTTCGGAGACCCAGTACTTC. Amino acids: CAISEFSETQYF.